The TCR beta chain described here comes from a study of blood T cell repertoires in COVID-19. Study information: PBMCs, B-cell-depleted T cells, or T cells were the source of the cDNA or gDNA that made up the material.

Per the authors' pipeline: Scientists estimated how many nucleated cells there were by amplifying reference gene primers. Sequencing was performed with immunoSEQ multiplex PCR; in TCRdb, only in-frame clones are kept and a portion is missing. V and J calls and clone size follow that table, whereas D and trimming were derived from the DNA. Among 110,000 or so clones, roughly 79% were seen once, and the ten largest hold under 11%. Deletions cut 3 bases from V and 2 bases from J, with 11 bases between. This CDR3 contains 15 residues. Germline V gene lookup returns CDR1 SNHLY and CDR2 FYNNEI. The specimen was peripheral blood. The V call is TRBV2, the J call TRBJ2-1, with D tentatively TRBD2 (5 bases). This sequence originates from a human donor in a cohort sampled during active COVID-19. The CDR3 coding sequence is TGTGCCAGCAGTGAGGTTTCCGGGGCCTACAATGAGCAGTTCTTC. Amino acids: CASSEVSGAYNEQFF.